Below are 16 T cell receptor beta chains sequenced from a single sample in a study of monozygotic twins with inflammatory bowel disease. No DNA is given; TCRdb re-called the 5' RACE reads and lists each CDR3 protein once. The sample table sets out 420,000 or so distinct CDR3 sequences. Sequencing was done on a sample of blood. These receptors came from a human donor with ulcerative colitis or Crohn's disease, or a healthy co-twin of an affected twin (not recorded which).

The V call is TRBV5-1, the J call TRBJ1-2; no DNA is available, so the TRBD1 call from TCRdb remains unchecked. From germline, CDR1 is SGHRS and CDR2 YFSETQ. CDR3 length: 14 amino acids. This CDR3 is CASSTGQGPYGYTF.

The rearrangement joins TRBV6-1 to TRBJ1-5. Germline loops: CDR1 MNHNS, CDR2 SASEGT. The CDR3 contains 14 residues. CDR3 region: CASSDLTSNQPQHF.

The V call is TRBV19, the J call TRBJ1-5. There are 18 residues in the CDR3. Looked up from germline, CDR1 is LNHDA and CDR2 is SQIVND (reference sequence). CDR3 in amino acids: CASSIRTVIPFSNQPQHF.

CDR3 residues: CASSLRTSTYEQYF. The chain carries TRBV7-9 and TRBJ2-7; with no DNA, the TCRdb D assignment of TRBD2 cannot be verified. Germline V lookup: CDR1 SEHNR, CDR2 FQNEAQ (reference sequence). CDR3 length: 14 amino acids.

The V gene is TRBV5-1, the J gene TRBJ2-1; TCRdb designates TRBD2, a call that cannot be tested without DNA. The length of the CDR3 is 13 residues. Germline V gene data show CDR1 as SGHRS and CDR2 as YFSETQ. CDR3 residues: CASSGTSSFEQFF.

V and J are TRBV5-4 and TRBJ1-2; TCRdb's D gene call, TRBD1, goes unchecked for lack of DNA. Germline V CDR1 and CDR2: SGHNT, YYREEE (reference sequence). The CDR3 length is 16 residues. The CDR3 sequence is CASSSDGGPGNYGYTF. The variable domain in full, completed from reference TRBV5-4 and TRBJ1-2, reads ETGVTQSPTHLIKTRGQQVTLRCSSQSGHNTVSWYQQALGQGPQFIFQYYREEENGRGNFPPRFSGLQFPNYSSELNVNALELDDSALYLCASSSDGGPGNYGYTFGSGTRLTVV.

The chain employs TRBV20-1 and TRBJ1-5; as DNA is missing, the TRBD1 call by TCRdb cannot be tested. The CDR3 length is 13 residues. Germline V gene sequence: CDR1 DFQATT, CDR2 SNEGSKA (reference sequence). The CDR3 here is CSAGDRVNQPQHF.

The chain joins TRBV15 to TRBJ2-7; TCRdb gives TRBD1 as the D gene, but with no DNA this cannot be confirmed. The germline CDR1 and CDR2 sequences are LNHNV and YYDKDF (reference sequence). The CDR3 has 16 amino acids. This chain's CDR3 is CATSRDSQGASYEQYF.

V is TRBV6-5 and J is TRBJ1-2; TCRdb reports TRBD1, a call that lacks DNA to check it against. Germline-derived CDR1 and CDR2 are MNHEY and SVGAGI. This CDR3 spans 18 amino acids. The CDR3 region is CASSYSRGAGQGPGGYTF.

This rearrangement joins TRBV5-4 to TRBJ1-2; TCRdb picks TRBD1, but there is no DNA to check that call. This CDR3 region has 15 residues. Germline assignment: CDR1 SGHNT and CDR2 YYREEE (reference sequence). CDR3 loop: CASSLGGQGVYGYTF.

This rearrangement joins TRBV4-1 to TRBJ2-3. Germline lookup yields CDR1 MGHRA and CDR2 YSYEKL. The CDR3 runs to 16 residues. The CDR3 sequence: CASSQDWASGSDTQYF.

J is TRBJ2-1 and V is TRBV29-1; no DNA is available, so the TRBD2 call from TCRdb remains unchecked. The CDR3 runs to 12 residues. CDR1 SQVTM and CDR2 ANQGSEA come from the germline V gene. CDR3 amino acids: CSVTSGYNEQFF.

The rearrangement joins TRBV4-1 to TRBJ2-1; TCRdb designates TRBD1, a call that cannot be tested without DNA. The CDR3 totals 15 residues. Germline CDR1 reads MGHRA; CDR2 reads YSYEKL. The CDR3 reads CASSQGQDNEDEQFF.

The rearrangement links TRBV11-1 to TRBJ2-5; TCRdb proposes TRBD1, but this gene call is untestable without DNA. CDR1 and CDR2 from the germline V gene are SGHAT and FQDESV (reference sequence). The length of the CDR3 is 18 residues. CDR3: CASSSNEVAVGAAETQYF.

The V and J genes are TRBV6-2 or TRBV6-3 and TRBJ2-3; TCRdb gives TRBD2 as the D gene, but with no DNA this cannot be confirmed. The CDR3 consists of 15 residues. CDR1 is MNHEY, CDR2 SVGEGT, per germline. CDR3 amino acids: CASSRREAFTDTQYF.

V usage is TRBV6-1 and J usage is TRBJ1-6; the D gene TCRdb calls, TRBD1, cannot be checked with no DNA. This CDR3 has 15 residues. The germline CDR1 and CDR2 sequences are MNHNS and SASEGT. The CDR3: CASSRAGLSDSPLHF.